This is a list of T cell receptor beta chains from one sample in a study of blood T cell repertoires in COVID-19. Assay: immunoSEQ multiplex PCR; the TCRdb copy retains only in-frame clones and omits some. The repertoire has 250,000 to 350,000 clones, around four fifths of them found once; the top ten carry 4% to 5%. The specimen sequenced was peripheral blood. These receptors were taken from a woman aged 50 to 60 with active or convalescent COVID-19. CDR3s leave out the opening cysteine and the closing phenylalanine or tryptophan. Each record gives: J gene, V gene, CDR3 protein.

>TRBJ2-7|TRBV27
ASSLLGQSYEQY
>TRBJ1-5|TRBV30
AWSRTGFDQPQH
>TRBJ2-7|TRBV28
ASSFGLGGVSYEQY
>TRBJ2-5|TRBV7-3
ASSLTADRGLETQY
>TRBJ2-7|TRBV18
ASSPPGGRDTYEQY
>TRBJ1-1|TRBV7-6
ASSLEGMNTEAF
>TRBJ2-5|TRBV19
ASSPGGQETQY
>TRBJ2-1|TRBV28
ASSLRPSSAEQF
>TRBJ2-7|TRBV4-1
ASSQGGRRPYEQY
>TRBJ2-1|TRBV5-1
ASSLVANEQF
>TRBJ2-3|TRBV6-5
ASSGTGEVSDTQY
>TRBJ2-5|TRBV6-5
ASRGTGGIQETQY
>TRBJ1-5|TRBV23-1
ASSRQDSNQPQH
>TRBJ2-7|TRBV5-4
ASSPVAYEQY
>TRBJ1-2|TRBV7-9
ASSWEGVPGGYT
>TRBJ1-2|TRBV30
AWSVLVGRASSNYGYT
>TRBJ2-1|TRBV21-1
ASSKAVFKASSYNEQF
>TRBJ1-4|TRBV5-6
ASSLGGAIATNEKLF
>TRBJ1-1|TRBV19
ASTPRGNTEAF
>TRBJ2-1|TRBV7-2
ASSLSFAGGLNEQF
>TRBJ1-3|TRBV5-6
ASSLVGARGNTIY
>TRBJ1-2|TRBV18
ASSWTGDYGYT
>TRBJ2-1|TRBV7-9
ASSLGVVGQSSYNEQF
>TRBJ2-1|TRBV21-1
ASSKAGRLAGGEQF
>TRBJ1-4|TRBV5-4
ASSPGGQSSNEKLF
>TRBJ1-1|TRBV5-5
ASSPEATHTEAF
>TRBJ2-1|TRBV29-1
SVEGQGVFEQF
>TRBJ2-7|TRBV6-1
ASSEETARTEQY